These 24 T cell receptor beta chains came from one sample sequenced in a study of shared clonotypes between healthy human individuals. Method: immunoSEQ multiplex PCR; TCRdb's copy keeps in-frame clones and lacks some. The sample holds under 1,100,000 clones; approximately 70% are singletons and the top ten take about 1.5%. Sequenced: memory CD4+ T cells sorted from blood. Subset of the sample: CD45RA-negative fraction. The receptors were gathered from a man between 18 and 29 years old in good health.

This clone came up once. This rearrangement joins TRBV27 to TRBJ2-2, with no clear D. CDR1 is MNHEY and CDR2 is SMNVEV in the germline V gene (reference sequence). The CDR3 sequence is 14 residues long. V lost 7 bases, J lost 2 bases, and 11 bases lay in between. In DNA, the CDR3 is TGTGCCAGCACCCCCTGGATCAACACCGGGGAGCTGTTTTTT. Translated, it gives CASTPWINTGELFF.

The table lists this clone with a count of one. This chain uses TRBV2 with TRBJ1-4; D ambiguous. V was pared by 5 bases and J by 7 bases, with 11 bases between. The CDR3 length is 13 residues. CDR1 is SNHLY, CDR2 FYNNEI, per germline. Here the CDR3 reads CASSQFMSEKLFF. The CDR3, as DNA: TGTGCCAGCAGTCAGTTCATGAGTGAAAAACTGTTTTTT.

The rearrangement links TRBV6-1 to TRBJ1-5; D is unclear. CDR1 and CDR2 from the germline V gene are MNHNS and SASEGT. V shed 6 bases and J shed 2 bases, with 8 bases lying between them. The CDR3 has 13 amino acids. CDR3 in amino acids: CASRILGNQPQHF. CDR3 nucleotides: TGTGCCAGCAGGATATTGGGCAATCAGCCCCAGCATTTT.

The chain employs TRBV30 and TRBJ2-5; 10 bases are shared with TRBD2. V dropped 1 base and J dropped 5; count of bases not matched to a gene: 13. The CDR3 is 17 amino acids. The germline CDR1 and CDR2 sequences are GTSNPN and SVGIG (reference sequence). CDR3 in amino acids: CAWSDKAGGSFFETQYF. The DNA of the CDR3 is TGTGCCTGGAGTGATAAAGCGGGGGGGAGTTTTTTTGAGACCCAGTACTTC.

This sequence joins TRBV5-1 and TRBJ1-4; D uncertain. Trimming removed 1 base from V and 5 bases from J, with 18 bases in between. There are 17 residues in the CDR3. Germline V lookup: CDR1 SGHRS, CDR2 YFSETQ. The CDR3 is CASSLFALTRTNEKLFF. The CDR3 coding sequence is TGCGCCAGCAGCTTGTTTGCCCTGACACGGACGAATGAAAAACTGTTTTTT.

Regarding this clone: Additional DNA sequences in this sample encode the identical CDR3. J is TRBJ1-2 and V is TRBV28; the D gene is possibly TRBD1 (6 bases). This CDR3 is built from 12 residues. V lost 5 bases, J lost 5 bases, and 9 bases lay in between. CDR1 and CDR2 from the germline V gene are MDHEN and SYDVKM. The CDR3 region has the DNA TGTGCCAGCAGTCTTACAGGGTATGGCTACACCTTC. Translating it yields CASSLTGYGYTF.

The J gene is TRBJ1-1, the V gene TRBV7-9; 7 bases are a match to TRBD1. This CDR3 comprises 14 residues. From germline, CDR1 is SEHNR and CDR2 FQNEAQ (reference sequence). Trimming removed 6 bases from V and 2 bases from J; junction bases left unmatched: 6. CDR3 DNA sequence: TGTGCCAGCAGGTCGGACAGGATTAACACTGAAGCTTTCTTT. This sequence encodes CASRSDRINTEAFF.

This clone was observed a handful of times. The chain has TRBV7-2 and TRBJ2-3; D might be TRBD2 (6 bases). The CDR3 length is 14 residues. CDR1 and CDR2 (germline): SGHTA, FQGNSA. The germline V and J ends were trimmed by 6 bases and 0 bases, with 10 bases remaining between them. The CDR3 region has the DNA TGTGCCAGCAGGTACCGGGAGAGCACAGATACGCAGTATTTT. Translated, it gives CASRYRESTDTQYF.

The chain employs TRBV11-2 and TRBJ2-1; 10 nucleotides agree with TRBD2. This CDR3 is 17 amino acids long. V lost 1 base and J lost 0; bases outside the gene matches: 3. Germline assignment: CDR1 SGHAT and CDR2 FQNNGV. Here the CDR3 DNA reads TGTGCCAGCAGCTTAGGGACTAGCGGTCTCTCCTACAATGAGCAGTTCTTC. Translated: CASSLGTSGLSYNEQFF.

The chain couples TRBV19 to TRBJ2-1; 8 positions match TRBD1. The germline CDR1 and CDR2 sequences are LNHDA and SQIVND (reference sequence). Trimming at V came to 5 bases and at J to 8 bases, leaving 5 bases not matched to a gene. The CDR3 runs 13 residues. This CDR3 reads CASSAYRGDEQFF. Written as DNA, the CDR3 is TGTGCCAGTAGTGCATACAGGGGGGATGAGCAGTTCTTC.

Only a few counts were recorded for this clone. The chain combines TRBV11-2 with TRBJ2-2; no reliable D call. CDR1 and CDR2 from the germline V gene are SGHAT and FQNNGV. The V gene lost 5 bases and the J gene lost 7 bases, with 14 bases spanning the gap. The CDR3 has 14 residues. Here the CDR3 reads CASSQDGVGGELFF. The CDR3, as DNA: TGTGCCAGCAGCCAGGACGGAGTTGGCGGGGAGCTGTTTTTT.

CDR3 DNA: TGTGCCAGTAGTAGGGGTTCGGGGCTCGTCAAAAACATTCAGTACTTC. Amino acid sequence: CASSRGSGLVKNIQYF. The rearrangement uses TRBV19 and TRBJ2-4; either TRBD1 or TRBD2 may fit D (5 bases each). The germline V gene encodes CDR1 LNHDA and CDR2 SQIVND (reference sequence). There are 16 residues in the CDR3. V lost 4 bases and J lost 3, with 16 bases in between.

The CDR3, as DNA: TGCAGCGTTAGGGTGGGCAGCTTTAGGACTGAAGCTTTCTTT. This codes for CSVRVGSFRTEAFF. The V gene is TRBV29-1, the J gene TRBJ1-1, with D unclear. Trimming left V 5 bases short and J 5 bases short, with 18 bases between. Germline V gene lookup returns CDR1 SQVTM and CDR2 ANQGSEA. The CDR3 contains 14 residues. Complete variable domain (other parts from reference TRBV29-1 and TRBJ1-1): SAVISQKPSRDICQRGTSLTIQCQVDSQVTMMFWYRQQPGQSLTLIATANQGSEATYESGFVIDKFPISRPNLTFSTLTVSNMSPEDSSIYLCSVRVGSFRTEAFFGQGTRLTVV.

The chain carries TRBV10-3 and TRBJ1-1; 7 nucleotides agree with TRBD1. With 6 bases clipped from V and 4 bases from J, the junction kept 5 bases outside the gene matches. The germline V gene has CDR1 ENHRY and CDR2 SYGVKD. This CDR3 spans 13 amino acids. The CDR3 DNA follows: TGTGCCATCAGCCCGGGACAGCCCACTGAAGCTTTCTTT. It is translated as CAISPGQPTEAFF.

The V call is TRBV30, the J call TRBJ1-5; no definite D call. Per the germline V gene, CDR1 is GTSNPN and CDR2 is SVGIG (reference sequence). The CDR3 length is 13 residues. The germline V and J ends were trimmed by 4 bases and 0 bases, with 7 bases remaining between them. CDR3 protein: CAWTKDSNQPQHF. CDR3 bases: TGTGCCTGGACAAAGGATAGCAATCAGCCCCAGCATTTT.

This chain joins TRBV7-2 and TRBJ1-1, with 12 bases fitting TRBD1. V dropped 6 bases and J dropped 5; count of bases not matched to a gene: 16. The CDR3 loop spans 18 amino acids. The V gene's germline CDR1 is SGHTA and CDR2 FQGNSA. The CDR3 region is CASSLNIPGQGAGTEAFF. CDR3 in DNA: TGTGCCAGCAGTCTTAATATTCCGGGACAGGGGGCGGGGACTGAAGCTTTCTTT.

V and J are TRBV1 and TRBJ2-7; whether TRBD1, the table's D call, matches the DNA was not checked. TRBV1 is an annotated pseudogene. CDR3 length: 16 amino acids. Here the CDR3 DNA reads TGCACCAGCAGCCAAGATTGCCGGACAGGGGTTTACGAGCAGTACTTC. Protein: CTSSQDCRTGVYEQYF.

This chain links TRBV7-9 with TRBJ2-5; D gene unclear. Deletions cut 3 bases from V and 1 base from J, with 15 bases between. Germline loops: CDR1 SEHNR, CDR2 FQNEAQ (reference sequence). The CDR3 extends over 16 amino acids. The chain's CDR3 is CASSFSRTMSQETQYF. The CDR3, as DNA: TGTGCCAGCAGCTTTTCCAGGACCATGTCCCAAGAGACCCAGTACTTC.

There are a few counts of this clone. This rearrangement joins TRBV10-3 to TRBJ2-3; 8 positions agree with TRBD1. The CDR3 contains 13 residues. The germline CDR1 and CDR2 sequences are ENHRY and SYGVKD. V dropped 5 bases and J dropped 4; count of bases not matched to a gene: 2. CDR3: CAISSGGPDTQYF. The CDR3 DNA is TGTGCCATCAGTTCAGGGGGCCCAGATACGCAGTATTTT.

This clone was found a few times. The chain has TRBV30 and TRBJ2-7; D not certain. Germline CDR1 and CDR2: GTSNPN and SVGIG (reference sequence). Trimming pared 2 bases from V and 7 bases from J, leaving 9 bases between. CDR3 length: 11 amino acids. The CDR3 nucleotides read TGTGCCTGGAGTCCAAACCGGGAGCAGTACTTC. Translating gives CAWSPNREQYF.

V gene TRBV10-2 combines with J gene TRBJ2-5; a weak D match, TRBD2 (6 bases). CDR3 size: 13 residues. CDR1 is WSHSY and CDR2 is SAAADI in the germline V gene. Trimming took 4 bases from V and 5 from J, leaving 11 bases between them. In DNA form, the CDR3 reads TGCGCCAGCAGTGTCGGGAGTTTGGAGACCCAGTACTTC. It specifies CASSVGSLETQYF.

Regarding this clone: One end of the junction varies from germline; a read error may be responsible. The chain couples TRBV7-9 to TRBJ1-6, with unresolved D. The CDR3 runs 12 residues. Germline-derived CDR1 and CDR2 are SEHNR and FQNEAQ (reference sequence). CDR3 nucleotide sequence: TGTGCCAGCAGCTCCTCTAATTCACCCCTCCACTTT. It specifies CASSSSNSPLHF. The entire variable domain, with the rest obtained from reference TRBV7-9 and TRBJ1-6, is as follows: DTGVSQNPRHKITKRGQNVTFRCDPISEHNRLYWYRQTLGQGPEFLTYFQNEAQLEKSRLLSDRFSAERPKGSFSTLEIQRTEQGDSAMYLCASSSSNSPLHFGNGTRLTVT.

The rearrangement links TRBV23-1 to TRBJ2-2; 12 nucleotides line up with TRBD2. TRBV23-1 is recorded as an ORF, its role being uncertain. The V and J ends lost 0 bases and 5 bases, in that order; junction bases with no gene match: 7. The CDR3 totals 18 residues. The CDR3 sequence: CASSQSASGRAWTGELFF. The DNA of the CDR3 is TGCGCCAGCAGTCAATCGGCTAGCGGGAGGGCCTGGACCGGGGAGCTGTTTTTT.

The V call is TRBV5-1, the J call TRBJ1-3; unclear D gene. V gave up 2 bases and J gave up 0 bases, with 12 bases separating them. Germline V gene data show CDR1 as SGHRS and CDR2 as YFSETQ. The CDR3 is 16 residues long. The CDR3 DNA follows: TGCGCCAGCAGCTTACAGCCAGATTCCTCTGGAAACACCATATATTTT. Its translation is CASSLQPDSSGNTIYF. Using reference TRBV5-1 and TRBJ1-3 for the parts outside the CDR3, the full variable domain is KAGVTQTPRYLIKTRGQQVTLSCSPISGHRSVSWYQQTPGQGLQFLFEYFSETQRNKGNFPGRFSGRQFSNSRSEMNVSTLELGDSALYLCASSLQPDSSGNTIYFGEGSWLTVV.